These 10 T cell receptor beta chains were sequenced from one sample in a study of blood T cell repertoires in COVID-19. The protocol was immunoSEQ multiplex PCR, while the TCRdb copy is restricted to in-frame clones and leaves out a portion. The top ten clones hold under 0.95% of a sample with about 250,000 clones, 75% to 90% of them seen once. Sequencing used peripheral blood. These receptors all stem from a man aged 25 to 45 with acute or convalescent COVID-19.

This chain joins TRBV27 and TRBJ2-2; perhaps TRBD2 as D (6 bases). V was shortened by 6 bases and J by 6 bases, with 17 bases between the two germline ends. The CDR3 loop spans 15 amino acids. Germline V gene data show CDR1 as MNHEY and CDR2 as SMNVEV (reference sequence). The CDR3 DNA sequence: TGTGCCAGCAGCCTCAAAGCTGGGGGGTCCGGGGAGCTGTTTTTT. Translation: CASSLKAGGSGELFF.

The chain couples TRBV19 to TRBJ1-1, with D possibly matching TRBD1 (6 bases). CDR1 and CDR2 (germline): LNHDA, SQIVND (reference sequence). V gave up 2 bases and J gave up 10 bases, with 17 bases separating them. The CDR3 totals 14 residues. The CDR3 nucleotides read TGTGCCAGTAGTATACGGGGGGCGCCGGAAACAGCTTTCTTT. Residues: CASSIRGAPETAFF.

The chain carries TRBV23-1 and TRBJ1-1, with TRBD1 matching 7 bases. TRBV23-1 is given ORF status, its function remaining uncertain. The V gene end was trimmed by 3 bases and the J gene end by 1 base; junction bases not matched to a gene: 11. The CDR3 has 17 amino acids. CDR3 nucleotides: TGCGCCAGCAGTCAGAATGGGACAGTTAGAGGGAACACTGAAGCTTTCTTT. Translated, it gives CASSQNGTVRGNTEAFF.

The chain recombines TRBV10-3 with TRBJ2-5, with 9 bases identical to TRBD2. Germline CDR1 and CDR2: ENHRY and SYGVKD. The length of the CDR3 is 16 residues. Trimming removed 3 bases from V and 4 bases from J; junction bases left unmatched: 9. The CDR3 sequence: CAISEGSGGRGETQYF. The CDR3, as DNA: TGTGCCATCAGTGAAGGTAGCGGGGGAAGAGGAGAGACCCAGTACTTC.

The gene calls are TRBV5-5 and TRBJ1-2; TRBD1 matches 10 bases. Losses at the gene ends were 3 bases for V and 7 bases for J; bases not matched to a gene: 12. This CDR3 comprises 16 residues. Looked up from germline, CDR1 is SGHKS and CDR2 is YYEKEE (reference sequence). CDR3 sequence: CASSSGQGISVGGYTF. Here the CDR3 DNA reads TGTGCCAGCAGCTCGGGACAGGGGATATCCGTTGGTGGCTACACCTTC.

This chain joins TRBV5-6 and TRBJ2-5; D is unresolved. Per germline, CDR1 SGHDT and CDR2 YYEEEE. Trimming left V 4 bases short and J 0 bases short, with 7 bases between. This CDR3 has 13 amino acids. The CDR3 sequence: CASSPTDQETQYF. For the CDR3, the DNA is TGTGCCAGCAGCCCCACGGACCAAGAGACCCAGTACTTC. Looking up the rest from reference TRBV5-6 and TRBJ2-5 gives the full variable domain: DAGVTQSPTHLIKTRGQQVTLRCSPKSGHDTVSWYQQALGQGPQFIFQYYEEEERQRGNFPDRFSGHQFPNYSSELNVNALLLGDSALYLCASSPTDQETQYFGPGTRLLVL.

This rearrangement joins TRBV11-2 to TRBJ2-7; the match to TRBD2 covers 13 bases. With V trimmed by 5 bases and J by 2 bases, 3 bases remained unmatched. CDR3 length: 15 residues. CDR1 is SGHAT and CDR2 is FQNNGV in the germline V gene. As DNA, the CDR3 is TGTGCCAGCAGCGCCGGGACTAGCGGGACCTACGAGCAGTACTTC. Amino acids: CASSAGTSGTYEQYF.

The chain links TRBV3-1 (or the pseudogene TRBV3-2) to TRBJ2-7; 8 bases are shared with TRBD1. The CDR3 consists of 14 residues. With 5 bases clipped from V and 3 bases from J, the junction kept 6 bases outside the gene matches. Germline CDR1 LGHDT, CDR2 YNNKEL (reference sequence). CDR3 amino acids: CASSFLGQGYEQYF. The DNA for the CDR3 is TGTGCCAGCAGCTTCCTCGGACAGGGCTACGAGCAGTACTTC.

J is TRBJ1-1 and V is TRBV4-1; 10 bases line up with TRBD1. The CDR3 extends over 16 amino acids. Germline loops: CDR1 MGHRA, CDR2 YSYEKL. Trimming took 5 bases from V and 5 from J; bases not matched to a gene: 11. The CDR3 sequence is CASSTPGQGRRTEAFF. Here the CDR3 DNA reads TGCGCCAGCAGCACACCGGGACAGGGGAGACGGACTGAAGCTTTCTTT.

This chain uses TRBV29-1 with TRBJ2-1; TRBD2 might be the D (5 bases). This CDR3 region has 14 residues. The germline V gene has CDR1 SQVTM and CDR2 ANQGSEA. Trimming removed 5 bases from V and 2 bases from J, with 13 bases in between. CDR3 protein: CSVRRPSPYNEQFF. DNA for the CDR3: TGCAGCGTTCGTAGACCTAGCCCCTACAATGAGCAGTTCTTC.